This T cell receptor beta chain emerged from a study of T-cell reconstitution after alpha-beta-depleted transplantation in children. General observations from the study: Most T-cell counts and diversity one year after the transplant came from T cells that were newly produced.

The TCRbeta library was prepared with unique molecular identifiers. TCRdb re-called the PCR reads with MiXCR, one entry per CDR3 protein. The sample has about 540,000 distinct CDR3 sequences; 25% to 30% are singletons. Comments on this clonotype: Its target is unknown.

The source of this sequence is a boy younger than two with Wiskott-Aldrich syndrome, due to receive a stem cell transplant. Sequencing was performed on PBMCs, taken before TCRalphabeta/CD19-depleted stem cell transplant.

The CDR3 DNA reads as TGCGCCAGCAGCTTTGGACTAGCGGGAGCAGAGACCCAGTACTTC. Encoded protein: CASSFGLAGAETQYF. The chain is built from TRBV5-1 and TRBJ2-5, with 13 bases lining up with TRBD2. This CDR3 region has 15 residues. Trimming cost V 2 bases and J 4 bases; bases outside gene matches: 2. The V gene's germline CDR1 is SGHRS and CDR2 YFSETQ.